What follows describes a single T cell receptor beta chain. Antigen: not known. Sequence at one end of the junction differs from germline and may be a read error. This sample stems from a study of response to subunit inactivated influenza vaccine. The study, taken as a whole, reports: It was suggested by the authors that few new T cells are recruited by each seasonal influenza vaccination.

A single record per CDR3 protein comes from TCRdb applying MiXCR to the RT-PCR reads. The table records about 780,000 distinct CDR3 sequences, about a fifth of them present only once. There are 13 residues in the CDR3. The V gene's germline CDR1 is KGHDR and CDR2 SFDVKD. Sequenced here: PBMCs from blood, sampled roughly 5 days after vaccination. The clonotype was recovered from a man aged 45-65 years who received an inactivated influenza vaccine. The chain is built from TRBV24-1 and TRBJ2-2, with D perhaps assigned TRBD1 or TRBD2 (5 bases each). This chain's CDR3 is CATSLSRAGELSF. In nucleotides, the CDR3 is TGTGCCACCAGTCTCTCCAGGGCCGGGGAGCTGTCTTTT.